Following are 10 T cell receptor beta chains from one sample sequenced in a study of PD-1 blockade in classical Hodgkin lymphoma. Time point defined: cycle 4 day 1 (C4D1), after less than seven weeks of nivolumab. Brentuximab vedotin exposure varied among the patients, all of whom had relapsed after autologous stem cell transplantation. Produced via immunoSEQ multiplex PCR; TCRdb's table is partial and in-frame only. The sample holds 100,000 or so clones, roughly nine tenths seen once. The sequencing used peripheral blood mononuclear cells (PBMCs), collected before the fourth cycle of nivolumab. These TCRs come from a human donor with classical Hodgkin lymphoma.

This chain uses TRBV19 with TRBJ1-1; the match to TRBD1 covers 9 bases. The J segment lost 6 bases and the V segment lost 5 bases, leaving 4 bases of the junction unmatched. Germline loops: CDR1 LNHDA, CDR2 SQIVND (reference sequence). CDR3 length equals 13 residues. CDR3 in DNA: TGTGCCAGTAGTCGGGACAGGGCGTCTGAAGCTTTCTTT. Encoded protein: CASSRDRASEAFF.

The chain joins TRBV5-4 to TRBJ2-3, with TRBD2 matching 9 bases. The CDR3 totals 14 residues. Trimming cost V 5 bases and J 4 bases; bases outside gene matches: 5. The germline gives CDR1 SGHNT, CDR2 YYREEE (reference sequence). The CDR3 is CASSSGGMSDTQYF. CDR3 bases: TGTGCCAGCAGTAGCGGGGGTATGTCAGATACGCAGTATTTT.

This chain connects TRBV27 to TRBJ2-3; perhaps TRBD2 as D (6 bases). The CDR3 consists of 15 residues. CDR1 and CDR2 from the germline V gene are MNHEY and SMNVEV (reference sequence). Trimming pared 5 bases from V and 4 bases from J, leaving 16 bases between. This chain's CDR3 is CASSAWDSSSDTQYF. The CDR3 region has the DNA TGTGCCAGCAGTGCCTGGGACTCAAGCTCAGATACGCAGTATTTT.

V and J are TRBV20-1 and TRBJ2-1; no firm D call. This CDR3 region has 10 residues. V was pared by 4 bases and J by 7 bases, with 5 bases between. Germline V gene lookup returns CDR1 DFQATT and CDR2 SNEGSKA (reference sequence). The CDR3 DNA reads as TGCAGTGCTATCTGGAATGAGCAGTTCTTC. It translates to CSAIWNEQFF.

The chain uses TRBV28 and TRBJ2-1; weak D call: TRBD2 (5 bases). Trimming pared 8 bases from V and 4 bases from J, leaving 24 bases between. The CDR3 sequence is 17 residues long. The germline CDR1 and CDR2 sequences are MDHEN and SYDVKM. DNA of the CDR3: TGTGCCAGCTTATCCCACGGAGGCGGATCCAATTACAATGAGCAGTTCTTC. Its protein product is CASLSHGGGSNYNEQFF.

V and J are TRBV6-1 and TRBJ2-7, with 8 bases identical to TRBD1. Germline V gene sequence: CDR1 MNHNS, CDR2 SASEGT. This CDR3 has 14 residues. J gave up 2 bases and V 4 bases, and 4 bases lay outside the gene matches. CDR3 residues: CASSADRGPYEQYF. The DNA of the CDR3 is TGTGCCAGCAGTGCTGACAGGGGCCCCTACGAGCAGTACTTC.

This clone is a singleton in its sample. The chain links TRBV7-8 to TRBJ2-1, with D possibly matching TRBD2 (5 bases). The germline gives CDR1 SGHVS, CDR2 FQNEAQ. The V end lost 6 bases, the J end lost 10 bases, and 16 bases lay between the germline ends. The CDR3 is 13 residues long. CDR3 region: CASSQGFRGEQFF. The CDR3 region has the DNA TGTGCCAGCAGTCAAGGGTTCCGGGGAGAGCAGTTCTTC.

The chain combines TRBV5-6 with TRBJ1-1, with 7 bases fitting TRBD1. This CDR3 spans 12 amino acids. Germline CDR1 and CDR2: SGHDT and YYEEEE. V gave up 3 bases and J gave up 8 bases; unmatched junction bases: 4. The CDR3 protein is CASSYPQGEAFF. For the CDR3, the DNA is TGTGCCAGCAGCTACCCACAGGGGGAAGCTTTCTTT. The complete variable domain, with remaining parts taken from reference TRBV5-6 and TRBJ1-1, reads DAGVTQSPTHLIKTRGQQVTLRCSPKSGHDTVSWYQQALGQGPQFIFQYYEEEERQRGNFPDRFSGHQFPNYSSELNVNALLLGDSALYLCASSYPQGEAFFGQGTRLTVV.

The rearrangement links TRBV5-1 to TRBJ2-1; 9 bases are a match to TRBD1. There are 15 residues in the CDR3. Germline CDR1 reads SGHRS; CDR2 reads YFSETQ. V dropped 2 bases and J dropped 3; count of bases not matched to a gene: 3. CDR3 sequence reads: CASSLPGQGYNEQFF. CDR3 coding DNA: TGCGCCAGCAGCTTACCGGGACAGGGCTACAATGAGCAGTTCTTC.

This chain links TRBV30 with TRBJ1-5; 7 bases line up with TRBD1. J gave up 4 bases and V 5 bases, and 2 bases lay outside the gene matches. The CDR3 sequence is 12 residues long. Germline V gives CDR1 GTSNPN, CDR2 SVGIG (reference sequence). CDR3: CAWATGNQPQHF. The CDR3 nucleotides read TGTGCCTGGGCGACAGGGAATCAGCCCCAGCATTTT.